The 24 T cell receptor beta chains listed next were all sequenced from one sample in a study of blood T cell repertoires in COVID-19. Profiling relied on immunoSEQ multiplex PCR, and the TCRdb table lists in-frame clones only, not all of them. The data show roughly 60,000 clones, with about 85% seen just once and approximately 3.5% held by the top ten. What was sequenced was peripheral blood. Receptors originate from a woman of 80 years or more with acute or convalescent COVID-19.

The chain has TRBV18 and TRBJ1-5, with D maybe TRBD1 (6 bases). Trimming pared 3 bases from V and 1 base from J, leaving 13 bases between. Germline lookup yields CDR1 KGHSH and CDR2 LQKENI. CDR3 length: 16 residues. The CDR3 nucleotides are TGTGCCAGCTCACCTCAGGGGTCACGGAGCAATCAGCCCCAGCATTTT. Protein sequence: CASSPQGSRSNQPQHF.

The rearrangement links TRBV28 to TRBJ1-4; TRBD1 is a possible D gene (6 bases). The germline CDR1 and CDR2 sequences are MDHEN and SYDVKM. Trimming took 5 bases from V and 0 from J, leaving 16 bases between them. The CDR3 loop spans 17 amino acids. This CDR3 reads CASSPTQGVTTNEKLFF. The DNA for the CDR3 is TGTGCCAGCAGTCCGACACAGGGAGTTACAACTAATGAAAAACTGTTTTTT. The whole variable domain, filled in from reference TRBV28 and TRBJ1-4, reads DVKVTQSSRYLVKRTGEKVFLECVQDMDHENMFWYRQDPGLGLRLIYFSYDVKMKEKGDIPEGYSVSREKKERFSLILESASTNQTSMYLCASSPTQGVTTNEKLFFGSGTQLSVL.

The chain uses TRBV19 and TRBJ1-6; a possible D gene is TRBD1 (6 bases). Germline V CDR1 and CDR2: LNHDA, SQIVND (reference sequence). The CDR3 extends over 14 amino acids. V was trimmed by 3 bases and J by 8 bases, leaving 11 bases between them. Here the CDR3 reads CASSIGSGDSPLHF. The CDR3 DNA is TGTGCCAGTAGTATTGGTTCAGGGGATTCACCCCTCCACTTT.

The J gene is TRBJ1-4, the V gene TRBV27; a weak D match, TRBD1 (5 bases). Germline lookup yields CDR1 MNHEY and CDR2 SMNVEV (reference sequence). CDR3 length: 13 amino acids. The V and J ends lost 3 bases and 5 bases respectively, with 7 bases between them. CDR3: CASSFWGNEKLFF. The DNA for the CDR3 is TGTGCCAGCAGTTTTTGGGGCAATGAAAAACTGTTTTTT. Full variable domain (rest looked up from reference TRBV27 and TRBJ1-4): EAQVTQNPRYLITVTGKKLTVTCSQNMNHEYMSWYRQDPGLGLRQIYYSMNVEVTDKGDVPEGYKVSRKEKRNFPLILESPSPNQTSLYFCASSFWGNEKLFFGSGTQLSVL.

The chain is built from TRBV15 and TRBJ1-2; possibly TRBD1 for D (6 bases). V was pared by 0 bases and J by 5 bases, with 13 bases between. Looked up from germline, CDR1 is LNHNV and CDR2 is YYDKDF (reference sequence). The CDR3 has 15 amino acids. The CDR3 DNA is TGTGCCACCAGCAGAGAAAGTCAGGGGATTTATGGCTACACCTTC. Translation: CATSRESQGIYGYTF. The full variable domain, rest sourced from reference TRBV15 and TRBJ1-2, is DAMVIQNPRYQVTQFGKPVTLSCSQTLNHNVMYWYQQKSSQAPKLLFHYYDKDFNNEADTPDNFQSRRPNTSFCFLDIRSPGLGDTAMYLCATSRESQGIYGYTFGSGTRLTVV.

The gene calls are TRBV28 and TRBJ2-7, with unresolved D. Looked up from germline, CDR1 is MDHEN and CDR2 is SYDVKM. The CDR3 runs to 10 residues. In DNA, the CDR3 is TGTAGCTGCGGCTCCTACGAGCAGTACTTC. Its translation is CSCGSYEQYF.

The chain employs TRBV7-8 and TRBJ2-2; D unresolved. The CDR3 sequence is 14 residues long. CDR1 is SGHVS, CDR2 FQNEAQ, per germline. V lost 3 bases and J 3 bases, leaving 8 bases between the germline ends. The CDR3 protein is CASSLHRDTGELFF. In DNA, the CDR3 is TGTGCCAGCAGCTTGCACCGGGACACCGGGGAGCTGTTTTTT. Combining the CDR3 with reference TRBV7-8 and TRBJ2-2 gives the whole variable domain GAGVSQSPRYKVAKRGQDVALRCDPISGHVSLFWYQQALGQGPEFLTYFQNEAQLDKSGLPSDRFFAERPEGSVSTLKIQRTQQEDSAVYLCASSLHRDTGELFFGEGSRLTVL.

The chain carries TRBV3-1 (or the pseudogene TRBV3-2) and TRBJ2-1, with TRBD2 identical over 8 bases. The J segment lost 8 bases and the V segment lost 4 bases, leaving 16 bases of the junction unmatched. The germline CDR1 and CDR2 sequences are LGHDT and YNNKEL (reference sequence). This CDR3 region has 17 residues. CDR3 nucleotide sequence: TGTGCCAGCAGCCGACAAACCGGGACTAGGAATAATCATGAGCAGTTCTTC. Its protein is CASSRQTGTRNNHEQFF.

The rearrangement joins TRBV14 to TRBJ2-7; D might be TRBD1 (5 bases). Germline V gene sequence: CDR1 SGHDN, CDR2 FVKESK. The CDR3 spans 14 residues. V was trimmed by 2 bases and J by 5 bases, leaving 13 bases between them. This CDR3 is CASSQLRGRDEQYF. In DNA, the CDR3 is TGTGCCAGCAGCCAACTTAGGGGTCGCGACGAGCAGTACTTC.

The chain has TRBV6-6 and TRBJ1-6; a weak D match, TRBD1 (5 bases). This CDR3 comprises 14 residues. V lost 10 bases, J lost 6 bases, and 16 bases lay in between. Germline CDR1 is MNHNY and CDR2 is SVGAGI (reference sequence). CDR3 region: CATERGGTNSPLHF. For the CDR3, the DNA is TGTGCCACCGAAAGGGGAGGGACTAATTCACCCCTCCACTTT.

The chain uses TRBV6-5 and TRBJ2-2; 7 bases align to TRBD2. The CDR3 consists of 14 residues. The V gene's germline CDR1 is MNHEY and CDR2 SVGAGI. Trimming cost V 7 bases and J 6 bases; bases outside gene matches: 8. CDR3 amino acids: CASKAGLRAGELFF. The CDR3 nucleotides read TGTGCCAGCAAAGCGGGACTTCGCGCCGGGGAGCTGTTTTTT.

The chain carries TRBV18 and TRBJ2-5, with TRBD1 as a possible D gene (6 bases). Germline V gene sequence: CDR1 KGHSH, CDR2 LQKENI. With 3 bases removed from V and 7 bases from J, the gap between germline ends came to 15 bases. The CDR3 totals 14 residues. CDR3 in amino acids: CASSPDRTSGTQYF. The CDR3 nucleotides are TGTGCCAGCTCACCTGACAGGACCTCAGGGACCCAGTACTTC.

The chain recombines TRBV30 with TRBJ1-3, with 7 bases that match TRBD1. The CDR3 spans 14 residues. Germline loops: CDR1 GTSNPN, CDR2 SVGIG (reference sequence). The V and J ends lost 3 bases and 3 bases, in that order; junction bases with no gene match: 5. The CDR3 DNA sequence: TGTGCCTGGAGCGCTCACAGGGGTGGAAACACCATATATTTT. It is translated as CAWSAHRGGNTIYF.

This clone was observed once. The chain's CDR3 is CAVEDGIYNEQFF. The CDR3 DNA follows: TGTGCGGTGGAGGACGGGATCTACAATGAGCAGTTCTTC. The rearrangement links TRBV3-1 (or the pseudogene TRBV3-2) to TRBJ2-1, with D perhaps matching TRBD2 (5 bases). CDR1 LGHDT and CDR2 YNNKEL come from the germline V gene (reference sequence). The CDR3 is 13 residues long.

The chain carries TRBV18 and TRBJ2-3, with 8 nucleotides matching TRBD2. Germline assignment: CDR1 KGHSH and CDR2 LQKENI. V shed 2 bases and J 0 bases; nucleotides not matched to a gene: 4. CDR3 length equals 16 residues. DNA of the CDR3: TGTGCCAGCTCACCAGGCACTAGCGGTAGCACAGATACGCAGTATTTT. It encodes CASSPGTSGSTDTQYF.

This clone was detected once. This sequence joins TRBV19 and TRBJ1-2, with TRBD1 matching over 7 bases. The V and J ends lost 6 bases and 14 bases, in that order; junction bases with no gene match: 15. Germline V gene lookup returns CDR1 LNHDA and CDR2 SQIVND (reference sequence). This CDR3 comprises 13 residues. The CDR3 region has the DNA TGTGCCAGTAGGACAACTGGGACAGACGATGGGACCTTC. This codes for CASRTTGTDDGTF.

This rearrangement joins TRBV6-6 to TRBJ2-3; weak D call: TRBD1 (6 bases). Trimming cost V 0 bases and J 0 bases, with 10 bases left between them. The germline CDR1 and CDR2 sequences are MNHNY and SVGAGI (reference sequence). The CDR3 length is 16 residues. CDR3 in amino acids: CASSYSGQYSTDTQYF. In DNA form, the CDR3 reads TGTGCCAGCAGTTACTCCGGACAGTATAGCACAGATACGCAGTATTTT.

The CDR3 coding sequence is TGTGCCAGCATTCCCGACAGCGCCCCTGCAACTAATGAAAAACTGTTTTTT. Translating it yields CASIPDSAPATNEKLFF. This chain uses TRBV6-4 with TRBJ1-4; perhaps TRBD1 as D (5 bases). CDR1 and CDR2 (germline): MRHNA, SNTAGT. The CDR3 covers 17 residues. V was shortened by 7 bases and J by 0 bases, with 18 bases between the two germline ends.

The chain recombines TRBV2 with TRBJ2-7; 13 nucleotides align to TRBD2. CDR1 and CDR2 (germline): SNHLY, FYNNEI. This CDR3 is 13 amino acids long. CDR3 nucleotide sequence: TGTGCCAGCAGCACCACCGGGACTAGCGGGATACTAGTT. This encodes CASSTTGTSGILV.

The chain is built from TRBV6-4 and TRBJ2-1; 7 bases are a match to TRBD2. Germline V gene lookup returns CDR1 MRHNA and CDR2 SNTAGT. CDR3 length: 15 amino acids. V lost 5 bases and J lost 5; bases outside the gene matches: 9. The CDR3 loop is CASSPEGLVNNEQFF. CDR3 coding DNA: TGTGCCAGCAGTCCGGAAGGACTAGTTAACAATGAGCAGTTCTTC.

V and J are TRBV10-2 and TRBJ2-2, with D perhaps matching TRBD2 (5 bases). Germline V CDR1 and CDR2: WSHSY, SAAADI. The CDR3 loop spans 16 amino acids. V gave up 3 bases and J gave up 3 bases, with 14 bases separating them. CDR3 DNA sequence: TGCGCCAGCAGTGATCTCCCGGGAAAGGACACCGGGGAGCTGTTTTTT. Translation gives CASSDLPGKDTGELFF.

The chain is built from TRBV7-3 and TRBJ2-7, with D possibly TRBD1 on 6 matching bases. V dropped 4 bases and J dropped 2 bases, with 12 bases sitting between them. This CDR3 region has 14 residues. Looked up from germline, CDR1 is SGHTA and CDR2 is FQGTGA. The CDR3 here is CASSSLGTTYEQYF. CDR3 coding DNA: TGTGCCAGCAGCTCCCTCGGGACAACCTACGAGCAGTACTTC.

This chain connects TRBV12-2 to TRBJ1-4; the DNA was not used to check the table's D call, TRBD1. TRBV12-2 is marked as a pseudogene. This CDR3 has 15 residues. The CDR3 bases are TGTGCAAGTCGCCCCCGGGACAGGGAGGAAGAAAAACTGTTTTTT. Protein: CASRPRDREEEKLFF.

CDR3 residues: CASSEVGGQGVLANYGYTF. In DNA form, the CDR3 reads TGTGCCAGCAGTGAAGTTGGGGGGCAGGGGGTCTTAGCTAACTATGGCTACACCTTC. The V gene is TRBV2, the J gene TRBJ1-2; 7 bases align to TRBD1. The CDR3 totals 19 residues. The germline gives CDR1 SNHLY, CDR2 FYNNEI. V shed 1 base, J shed 0 bases, and the junction held 14 bases outside the gene matches.